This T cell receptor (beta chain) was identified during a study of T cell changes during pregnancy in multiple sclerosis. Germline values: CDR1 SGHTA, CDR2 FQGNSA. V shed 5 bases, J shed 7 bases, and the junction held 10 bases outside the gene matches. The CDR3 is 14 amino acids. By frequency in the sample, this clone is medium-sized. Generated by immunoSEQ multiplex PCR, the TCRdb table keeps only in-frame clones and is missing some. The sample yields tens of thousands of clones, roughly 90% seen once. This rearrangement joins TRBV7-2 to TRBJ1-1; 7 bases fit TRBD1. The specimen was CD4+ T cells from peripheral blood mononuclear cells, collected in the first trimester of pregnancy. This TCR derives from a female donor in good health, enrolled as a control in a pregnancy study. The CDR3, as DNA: TGTGCCAGCAGCCCACTAACAGGGGCGGGTGAAGCTTTCTTT. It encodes CASSPLTGAGEAFF.